This T cell receptor beta chain was retrieved from a study of T cells in narcolepsy. Study-level background: Patients with NT1 or NT2 and healthy control donors were enrolled.

Clones were sequenced by immunoSEQ multiplex PCR, and TCRdb holds only the in-frame ones, with some missing. In the table there are roughly 35,000 clones, approximately 85% of which are singletons. The CDR3 extends over 11 amino acids. Germline CDR1 and CDR2: ENHRY and SYGVKD. V was cut by 5 bases and J by 3 bases, with 3 bases left in between. V is TRBV10-3 and J is TRBJ2-3; D call uncertain. The sample was CD45RA- memory CD4+ T cells from PBMCs. The TCR originated in a human donor with narcolepsy. CDR3 DNA sequence: TGTGCCATCAGTCTGACAGATACGCAGTATTTT. Translated, it gives CAISLTDTQYF.